This TCR beta chain emerged from a study of T cell repertoires in cytomegalovirus infection. The overall study: Through public TCR beta signatures, both CMV infection and matching HLA type were indicated. General study findings and limits: Identification of carriers of CMV plus the relevant HLA was performed using cumulative public TCR beta family frequency. HLA-C-restricted CMV clonotypes gave the most frequent clonotype in two of eight donors.

Germline V gene data show CDR1 as SGDLS and CDR2 as YYNGEE. V shed 4 bases and J 11 bases; nucleotides not matched to a gene: 4. The CDR3 spans 13 residues. TCRdb re-analysed the reads in MiXCR, keeping a single row per CDR3 protein. The sample lists under 70,000 distinct CDR3 sequences, more than 25% occurring once. This clonotype was counted a few times. Its antigen is not identified. Sample: PBMCs, sequenced either directly or after in vitro stimulation (not recorded which). The rearrangement uses TRBV9 and TRBJ2-3, with TRBD2 matching over 13 bases. The TCR originated in a human donor in good health (CMV status not recorded). Some clones in this sample may be carry-over from other donors' samples. CDR3 sequence (DNA): TGTGCCAGCAGCTCTAGACTAGCGGGAGGGCAGTATTTT. It encodes CASSSRLAGGQYF.